This passage covers 3 T cell receptor beta chains from one sample sequenced in a study of cytomegalovirus exposure and HLA in healthy donors. Assay: immunoSEQ multiplex PCR; the TCRdb copy retains only in-frame clones and omits some. The repertoire consists of more than 50,000 clones, with around nine tenths occurring once and the leading ten covering around 2.2%. Input material: PBMCs. The receptors stem from a woman aged 30 to 39 in good health and CMV-seronegative.

This sequence joins TRBV11-2 and TRBJ1-3; D is unresolved. With 1 base removed from V and 10 bases from J, the gap between germline ends came to 5 bases. Per the germline V gene, CDR1 is SGHAT and CDR2 is FQNNGV. This CDR3 region has 11 residues. This chain's CDR3 is CASSLARTIYF. CDR3 DNA sequence: TGTGCCAGCAGCTTAGCGCGAACCATATATTTT.

The J gene is TRBJ2-2, the V gene TRBV9; maybe TRBD1 (6 bases). V lost 4 bases, J lost 6 bases, and 19 bases lay in between. CDR3 length: 16 residues. Germline lookup yields CDR1 SGDLS and CDR2 YYNGEE. The CDR3 region is CASSSGAGPPPGELFF. The CDR3 bases are TGTGCCAGCAGCTCAGGGGCAGGGCCACCACCCGGGGAGCTGTTTTTT.

V is TRBV30 and J is TRBJ2-7, with 9 positions matching TRBD2. The trim removed 1 base at V and 2 bases at J, leaving 12 bases unmatched. CDR1 and CDR2 (germline): GTSNPN, SVGIG (reference sequence). The CDR3 is 17 amino acids. CDR3 in amino acids: CAWSGGTVAGVPYEQYF. CDR3 bases: TGTGCCTGGAGTGGCGGTACAGTAGCGGGGGTCCCCTACGAGCAGTACTTC. Full variable domain (remainder filled in from reference TRBV30 and TRBJ2-7): SQTIHQWPATLVQPVGSPLSLECTVEGTSNPNLYWYRQAAGRGLQLLFYSVGIGQISSEVPQNLSASRPQDRQFILSSKKLLLSDSGFYLCAWSGGTVAGVPYEQYFGPGTRLTVT.